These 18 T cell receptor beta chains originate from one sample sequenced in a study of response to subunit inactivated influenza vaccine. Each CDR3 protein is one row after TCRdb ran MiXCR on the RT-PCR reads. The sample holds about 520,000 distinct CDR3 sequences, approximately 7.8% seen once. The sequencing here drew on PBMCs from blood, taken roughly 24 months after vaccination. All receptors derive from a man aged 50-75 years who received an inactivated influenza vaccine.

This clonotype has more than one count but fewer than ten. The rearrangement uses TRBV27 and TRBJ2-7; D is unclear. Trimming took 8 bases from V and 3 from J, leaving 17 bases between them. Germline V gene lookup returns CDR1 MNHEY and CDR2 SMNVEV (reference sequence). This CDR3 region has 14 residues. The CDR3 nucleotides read TGTGCCAGCCAACCTCTTCCGGTCGGCTACGAGCAGTACTTC. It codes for CASQPLPVGYEQYF.

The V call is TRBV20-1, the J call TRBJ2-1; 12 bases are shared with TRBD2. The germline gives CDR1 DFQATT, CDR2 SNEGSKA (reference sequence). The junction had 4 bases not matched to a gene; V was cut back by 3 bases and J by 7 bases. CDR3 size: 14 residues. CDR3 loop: CSASRTSGANEQFF. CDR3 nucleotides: TGCAGTGCTAGCCGGACTAGCGGGGCGAATGAGCAGTTCTTC.

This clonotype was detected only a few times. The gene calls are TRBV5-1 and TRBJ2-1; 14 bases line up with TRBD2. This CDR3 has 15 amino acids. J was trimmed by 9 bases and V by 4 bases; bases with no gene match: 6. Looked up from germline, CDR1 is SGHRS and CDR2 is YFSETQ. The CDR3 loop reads CASSTGTSGGREQFF. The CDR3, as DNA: TGCGCCAGCAGCACCGGGACTAGCGGGGGCCGTGAGCAGTTCTTC.

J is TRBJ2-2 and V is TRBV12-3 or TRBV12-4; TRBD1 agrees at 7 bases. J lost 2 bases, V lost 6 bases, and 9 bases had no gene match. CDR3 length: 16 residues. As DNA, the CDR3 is TGTGCCAGCAGCCCGAACAGGGGCGGAAACACCGGGGAGCTGTTTTTT. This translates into CASSPNRGGNTGELFF.

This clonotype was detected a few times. CDR3 nucleotides: TGTGCCAGCAGCCAGGGGGTGGCGGGTGCTGTCTCCTACGAGCAGTACTTC. This encodes CASSQGVAGAVSYEQYF. The chain is built from TRBV4-2 and TRBJ2-7; D is possibly TRBD1 or TRBD2 (5 bases each). Germline V CDR1 and CDR2: LGHNA, YNFKEQ. The CDR3 is made up of 17 amino acids. V gave up 3 bases and J gave up 0 bases, with 18 bases separating them.

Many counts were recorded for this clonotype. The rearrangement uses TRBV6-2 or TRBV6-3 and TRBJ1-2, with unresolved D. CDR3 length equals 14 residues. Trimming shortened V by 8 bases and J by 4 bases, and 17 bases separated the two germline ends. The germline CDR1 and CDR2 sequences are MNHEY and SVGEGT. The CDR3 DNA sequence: TGTGCCAGCCAACCTTCCTGGGCGATCTATGGCTACACCTTC. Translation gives CASQPSWAIYGYTF.

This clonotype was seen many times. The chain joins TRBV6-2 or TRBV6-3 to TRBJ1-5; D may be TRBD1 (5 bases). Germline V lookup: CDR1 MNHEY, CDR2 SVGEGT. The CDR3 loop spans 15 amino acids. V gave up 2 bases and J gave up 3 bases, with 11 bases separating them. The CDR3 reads CASSYLTAYNQPQHF. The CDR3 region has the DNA TGTGCCAGCAGTTACCTGACAGCTTACAATCAGCCCCAGCATTTT.

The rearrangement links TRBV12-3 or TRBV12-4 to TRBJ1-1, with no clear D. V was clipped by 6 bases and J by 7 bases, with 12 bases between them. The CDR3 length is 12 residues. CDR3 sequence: CASSLGIREAFF. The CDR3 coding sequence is TGTGCCAGCAGCTTGGGAATTCGTGAAGCTTTCTTT.

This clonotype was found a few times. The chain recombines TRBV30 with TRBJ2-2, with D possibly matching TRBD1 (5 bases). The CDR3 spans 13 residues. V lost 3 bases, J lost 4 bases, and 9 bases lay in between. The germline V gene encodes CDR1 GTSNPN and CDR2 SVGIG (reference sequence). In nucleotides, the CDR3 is TGTGCCTGGAGCTCCCAGGGCACCGGGGAGCTGTTTTTT. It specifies CAWSSQGTGELFF.

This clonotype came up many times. In DNA, the CDR3 is TGTGCCAGCAGTCCGGGACTAGCGAGCCAAGAGACCCAGTACTTC. Its translation is CASSPGLASQETQYF. The chain recombines TRBV28 with TRBJ2-5; 10 nucleotides match TRBD2. Germline lookup yields CDR1 MDHEN and CDR2 SYDVKM. The CDR3 extends over 15 amino acids. V lost 5 bases to trimming and J lost 1 base; unmatched junction nucleotides: 4.

The chain's CDR3 is CASSLKGVTEAFF. CDR3 nucleotide sequence: TGTGCCAGCAGTTTAAAGGGTGTCACTGAAGCTTTCTTT. The chain recombines TRBV28 with TRBJ1-1; D remains unclear. This CDR3 comprises 13 residues. Trimming shortened V by 2 bases and J by 4 bases, and 8 bases separated the two germline ends. Per germline, CDR1 MDHEN and CDR2 SYDVKM.

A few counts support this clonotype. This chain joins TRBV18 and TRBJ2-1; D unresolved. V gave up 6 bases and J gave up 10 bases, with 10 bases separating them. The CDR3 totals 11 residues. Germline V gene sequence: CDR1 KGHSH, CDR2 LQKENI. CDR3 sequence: CASSTTYEQFF. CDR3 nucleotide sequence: TGTGCCAGCTCGACAACGTACGAGCAGTTCTTC.

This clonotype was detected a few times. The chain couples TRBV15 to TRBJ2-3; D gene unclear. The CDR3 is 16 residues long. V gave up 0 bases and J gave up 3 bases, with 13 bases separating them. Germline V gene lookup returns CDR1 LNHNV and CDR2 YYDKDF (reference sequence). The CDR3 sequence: CATSRDRPQATDTQYF. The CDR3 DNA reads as TGTGCCACCAGCAGAGACAGGCCGCAGGCAACAGATACGCAGTATTTT.

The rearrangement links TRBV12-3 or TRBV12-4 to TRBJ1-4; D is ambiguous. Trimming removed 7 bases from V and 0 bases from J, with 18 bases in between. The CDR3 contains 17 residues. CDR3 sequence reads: CASTLGLAVATNEKLFF. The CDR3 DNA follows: TGTGCCAGCACCCTGGGGTTGGCGGTTGCAACTAATGAAAAACTGTTTTTT.

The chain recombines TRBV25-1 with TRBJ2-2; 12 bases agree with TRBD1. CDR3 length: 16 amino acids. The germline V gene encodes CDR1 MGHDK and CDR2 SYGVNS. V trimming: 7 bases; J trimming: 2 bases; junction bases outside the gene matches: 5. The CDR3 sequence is CASTKGQGANTGELFF. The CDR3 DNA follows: TGTGCCAGCACCAAGGGACAGGGGGCAAACACCGGGGAGCTGTTTTTT.

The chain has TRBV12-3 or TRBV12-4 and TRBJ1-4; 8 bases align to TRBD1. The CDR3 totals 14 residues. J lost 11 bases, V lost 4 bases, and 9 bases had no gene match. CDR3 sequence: CASSSGQASAKLFF. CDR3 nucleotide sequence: TGTGCCAGCAGTTCGGGACAGGCTTCTGCGAAACTGTTTTTT.

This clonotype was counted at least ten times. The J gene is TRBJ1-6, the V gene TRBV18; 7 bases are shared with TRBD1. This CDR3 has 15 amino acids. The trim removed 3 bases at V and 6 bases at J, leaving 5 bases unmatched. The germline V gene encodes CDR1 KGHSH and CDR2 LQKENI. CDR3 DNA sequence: TGTGCCAGCTCACCGGATCAGGGGGGTAATTCACCCCTCCACTTT. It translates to CASSPDQGGNSPLHF.

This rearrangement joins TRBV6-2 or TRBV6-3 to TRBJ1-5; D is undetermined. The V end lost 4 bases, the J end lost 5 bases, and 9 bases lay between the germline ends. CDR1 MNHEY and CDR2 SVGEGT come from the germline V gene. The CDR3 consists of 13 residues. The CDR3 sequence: CASSFGFYQPQHF. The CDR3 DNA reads TGTGCCAGCAGTTTCGGTTTTTATCAGCCCCAGCATTTT.